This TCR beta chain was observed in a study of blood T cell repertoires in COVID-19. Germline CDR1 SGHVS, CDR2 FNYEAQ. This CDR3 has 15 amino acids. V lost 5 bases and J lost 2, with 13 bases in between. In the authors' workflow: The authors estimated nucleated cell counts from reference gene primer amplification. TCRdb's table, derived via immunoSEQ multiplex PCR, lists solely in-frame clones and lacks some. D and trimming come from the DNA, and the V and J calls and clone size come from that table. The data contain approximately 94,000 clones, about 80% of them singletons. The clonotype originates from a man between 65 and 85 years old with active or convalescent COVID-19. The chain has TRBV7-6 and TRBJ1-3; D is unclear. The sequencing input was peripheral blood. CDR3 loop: CASSPNSVPGNTIYF. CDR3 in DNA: TGTGCCAGCAGCCCAAACAGTGTTCCTGGAAACACCATATATTTT.